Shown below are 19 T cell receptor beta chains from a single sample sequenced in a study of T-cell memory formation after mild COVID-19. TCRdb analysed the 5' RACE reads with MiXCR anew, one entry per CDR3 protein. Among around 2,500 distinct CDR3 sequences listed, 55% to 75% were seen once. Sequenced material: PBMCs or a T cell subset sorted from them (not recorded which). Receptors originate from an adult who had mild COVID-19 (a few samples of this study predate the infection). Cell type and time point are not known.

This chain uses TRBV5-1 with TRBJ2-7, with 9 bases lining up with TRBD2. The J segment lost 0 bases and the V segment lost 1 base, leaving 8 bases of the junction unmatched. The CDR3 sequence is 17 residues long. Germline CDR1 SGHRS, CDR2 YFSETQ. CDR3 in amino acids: CASSLNPLAGLSYEQYF. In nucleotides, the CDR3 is TGCGCCAGCAGCTTGAACCCACTAGCGGGTCTCTCCTACGAGCAGTACTTC. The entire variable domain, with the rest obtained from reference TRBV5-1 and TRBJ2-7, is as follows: KAGVTQTPRYLIKTRGQQVTLSCSPISGHRSVSWYQQTPGQGLQFLFEYFSETQRNKGNFPGRFSGRQFSNSRSEMNVSTLELGDSALYLCASSLNPLAGLSYEQYFGPGTRLTVT.

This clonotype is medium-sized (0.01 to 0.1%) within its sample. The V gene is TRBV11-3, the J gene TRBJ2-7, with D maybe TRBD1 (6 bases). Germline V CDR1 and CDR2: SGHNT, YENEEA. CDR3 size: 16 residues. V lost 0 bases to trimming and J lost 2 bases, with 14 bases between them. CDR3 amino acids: CASSLDRPPGAYEQYF. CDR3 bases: TGTGCCAGCAGCTTAGATCGACCCCCAGGGGCCTACGAGCAGTACTTC. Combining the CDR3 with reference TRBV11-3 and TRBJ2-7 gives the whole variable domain EAGVVQSPRYKIIEKKQPVAFWCNPISGHNTLYWYLQNLGQGPELLIRYENEEAVDDSQLPKDRFSAERLKGVDSTLKIQPAELGDSAVYLCASSLDRPPGAYEQYFGPGTRLTVT.

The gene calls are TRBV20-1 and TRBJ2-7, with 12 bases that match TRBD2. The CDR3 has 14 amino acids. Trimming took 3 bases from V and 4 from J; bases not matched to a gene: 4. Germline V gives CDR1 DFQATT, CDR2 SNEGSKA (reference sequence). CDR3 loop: CSARETSGRYEQYF. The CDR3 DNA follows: TGCAGTGCTAGGGAGACTAGCGGGAGATACGAGCAGTACTTC.

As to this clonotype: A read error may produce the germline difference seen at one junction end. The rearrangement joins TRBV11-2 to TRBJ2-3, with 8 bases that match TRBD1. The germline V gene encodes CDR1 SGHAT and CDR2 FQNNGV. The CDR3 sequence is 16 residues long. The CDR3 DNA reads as TGTGCCAGCAGCGCCCAGGGACAGGCTAGCATAGATACGCAGTATTTT. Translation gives CASSAQGQASIDTQYF.

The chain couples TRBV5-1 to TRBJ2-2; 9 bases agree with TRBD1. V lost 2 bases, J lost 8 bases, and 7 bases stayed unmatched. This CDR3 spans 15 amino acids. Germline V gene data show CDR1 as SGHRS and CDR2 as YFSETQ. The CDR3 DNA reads TGCGCCAGCAGCTTCCGGACAGGGGCGACTGGGGAGCTGTTTTTT. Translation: CASSFRTGATGELFF.

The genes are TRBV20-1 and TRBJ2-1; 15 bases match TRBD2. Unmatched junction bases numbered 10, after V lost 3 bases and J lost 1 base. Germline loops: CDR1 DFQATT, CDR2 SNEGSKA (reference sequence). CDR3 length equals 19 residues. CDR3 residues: CSASPMGTSGRSSYNEQFF. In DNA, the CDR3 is TGCAGTGCTAGTCCCATGGGGACTAGCGGGAGGAGTTCCTACAATGAGCAGTTCTTC.

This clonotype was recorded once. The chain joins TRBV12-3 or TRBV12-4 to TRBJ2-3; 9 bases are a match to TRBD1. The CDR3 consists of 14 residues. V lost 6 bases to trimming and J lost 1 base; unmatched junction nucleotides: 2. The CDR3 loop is CASSRQGGTDTQYF. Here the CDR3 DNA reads TGTGCCAGCAGCCGACAGGGGGGCACAGATACGCAGTATTTT.

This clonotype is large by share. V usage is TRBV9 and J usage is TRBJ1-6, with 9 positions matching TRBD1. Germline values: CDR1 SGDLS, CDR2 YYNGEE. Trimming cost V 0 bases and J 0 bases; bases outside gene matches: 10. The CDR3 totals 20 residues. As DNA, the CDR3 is TGTGCCAGCAGCGTAGAAGGCGGGACAGGGACCAGCTCCTATAATTCACCCCTCCACTTT. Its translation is CASSVEGGTGTSSYNSPLHF.

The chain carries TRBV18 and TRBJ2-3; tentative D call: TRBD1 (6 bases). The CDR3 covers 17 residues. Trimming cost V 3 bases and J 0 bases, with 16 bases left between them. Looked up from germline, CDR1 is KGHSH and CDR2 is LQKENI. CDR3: CASSPPGTTFSTDTQYF. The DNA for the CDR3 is TGTGCCAGCTCACCTCCCGGGACAACTTTTAGCACAGATACGCAGTATTTT.

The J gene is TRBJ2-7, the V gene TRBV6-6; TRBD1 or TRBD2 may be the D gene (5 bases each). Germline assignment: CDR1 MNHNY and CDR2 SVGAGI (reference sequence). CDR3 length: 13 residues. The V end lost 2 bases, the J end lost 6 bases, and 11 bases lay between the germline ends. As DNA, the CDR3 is TGTGCCAGCAGTTACGGTAGGGGACGCGAGCAGTACTTC. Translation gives CASSYGRGREQYF.

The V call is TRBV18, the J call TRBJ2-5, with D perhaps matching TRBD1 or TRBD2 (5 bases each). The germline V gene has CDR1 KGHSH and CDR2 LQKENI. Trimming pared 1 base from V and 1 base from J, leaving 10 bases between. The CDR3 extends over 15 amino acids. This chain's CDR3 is CASSPQAGTQETQYF. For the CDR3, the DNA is TGTGCCAGCTCACCACAGGCCGGGACCCAAGAGACCCAGTACTTC.

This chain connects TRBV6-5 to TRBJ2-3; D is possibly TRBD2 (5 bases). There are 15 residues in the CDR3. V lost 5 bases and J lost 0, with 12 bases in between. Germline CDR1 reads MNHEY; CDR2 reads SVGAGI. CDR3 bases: TGTGCCAGCAGTAAGATGGACTTCAGCACAGATACGCAGTATTTT. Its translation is CASSKMDFSTDTQYF.

In nucleotides, the CDR3 is TGTGCCAGCCGGGACAGCCGGATGAACACTGAAGCTTTCTTT. Amino acid sequence: CASRDSRMNTEAFF. The genes are TRBV3-1 and TRBJ1-1; 7 bases are shared with TRBD1. V was pared by 8 bases and J by 0 bases, with 6 bases of the junction left unmatched. This CDR3 has 14 residues. The germline gives CDR1 LGHDT, CDR2 YNNKEL (reference sequence).

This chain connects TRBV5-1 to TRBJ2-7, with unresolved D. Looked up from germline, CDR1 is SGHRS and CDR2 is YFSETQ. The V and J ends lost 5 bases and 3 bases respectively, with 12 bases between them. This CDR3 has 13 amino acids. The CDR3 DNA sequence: TGCGCCAGCAGTGATTGGCAGAGCTACGAGCAGTACTTC. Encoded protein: CASSDWQSYEQYF.

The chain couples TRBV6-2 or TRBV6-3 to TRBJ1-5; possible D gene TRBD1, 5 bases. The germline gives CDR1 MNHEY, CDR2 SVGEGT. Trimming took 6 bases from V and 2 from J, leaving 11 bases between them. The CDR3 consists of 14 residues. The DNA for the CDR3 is TGTGCCAGCAGATCACTACAGGGCAATCAGCCCCAGCATTTT. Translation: CASRSLQGNQPQHF.

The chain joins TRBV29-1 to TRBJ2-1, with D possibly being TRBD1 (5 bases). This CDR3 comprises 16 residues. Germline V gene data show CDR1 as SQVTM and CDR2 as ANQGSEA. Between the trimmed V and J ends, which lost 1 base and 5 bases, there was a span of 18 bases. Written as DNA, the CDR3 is TGCAGCGTTGAAGGTGCCCCGACAGTCTCGAACAATGAGCAGTTCTTC. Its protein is CSVEGAPTVSNNEQFF.

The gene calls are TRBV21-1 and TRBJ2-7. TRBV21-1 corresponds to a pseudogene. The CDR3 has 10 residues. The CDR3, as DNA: TGTGCCGGCCCCAGGCTCGAGCAGTACTTC. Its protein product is CAGPRLEQYF.

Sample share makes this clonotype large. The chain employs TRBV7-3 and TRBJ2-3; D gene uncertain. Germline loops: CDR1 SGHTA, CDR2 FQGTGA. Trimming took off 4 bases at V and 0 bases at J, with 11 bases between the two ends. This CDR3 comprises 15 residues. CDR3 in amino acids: CASSSLARSTDTQYF. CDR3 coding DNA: TGTGCCAGCAGCTCATTAGCAAGGAGCACAGATACGCAGTATTTT.

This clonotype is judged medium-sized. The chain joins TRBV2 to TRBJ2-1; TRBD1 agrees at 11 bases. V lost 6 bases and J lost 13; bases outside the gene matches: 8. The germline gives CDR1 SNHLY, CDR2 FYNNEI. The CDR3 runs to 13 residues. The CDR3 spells CASRPPGQGVQFF. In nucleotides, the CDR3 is TGTGCCAGCAGACCTCCGGGACAGGGGGTTCAGTTCTTC.